Below, 15 T cell receptor beta chains from the same sample are listed, as sequenced in a study of T-cell reconstitution after alpha-beta-depleted transplantation in children. Preparing the TCRbeta library involved the use of unique molecular identifiers. Via MiXCR, TCRdb re-called the PCR reads, giving one row per CDR3 protein. This sample yields hundreds of thousands of distinct CDR3 sequences, of which 15% to 20% are seen a single time; about 41% belongs to the top ten. The source was PBMCs, mostly from graft donor cells, collected 360 days after TCRalphabeta/CD19-depleted stem cell transplant. These receptors were obtained from a male patient between 2 and 10 years old who had a stem cell transplant for acute lymphoblastic leukemia, so the T cells may come from the graft donor.

This clonotype was picked up a small number of times. This chain uses TRBV12-3 or TRBV12-4 with TRBJ2-7; D is possibly TRBD1 or TRBD2 (5 bases each). This CDR3 contains 15 residues. V lost 2 bases and J 1 base, leaving 12 bases between the germline ends. The CDR3 region is CASSLWGRGSYEQYF. DNA for the CDR3: TGTGCCAGCAGTTTATGGGGACGAGGATCCTACGAGCAGTACTTC.

This clonotype was observed at least ten times. V gene TRBV6-5 combines with J gene TRBJ1-4; no clear D. Germline loops: CDR1 MNHEY, CDR2 SVGAGI. Trimming stripped 2 bases from V and 0 bases from J, with 7 bases between. The CDR3 sequence is 15 residues long. The CDR3 DNA reads as TGTGCCAGCAGTTACGTGGCAGCAACTAATGAAAAACTGTTTTTT. It translates to CASSYVAATNEKLFF.

The V call is TRBV29-1, the J call TRBJ1-2; D is unresolved. The CDR3 runs to 11 residues. V lost 7 bases and J 1 base, leaving 7 bases between the germline ends. Germline V gene lookup returns CDR1 SQVTM and CDR2 ANQGSEA. The CDR3 bases are TGCAGCGCGCACCTTAACTATGGCTACACCTTC. It codes for CSAHLNYGYTF. The complete variable domain, with remaining parts taken from reference TRBV29-1 and TRBJ1-2, reads SAVISQKPSRDICQRGTSLTIQCQVDSQVTMMFWYRQQPGQSLTLIATANQGSEATYESGFVIDKFPISRPNLTFSTLTVSNMSPEDSSIYLCSAHLNYGYTFGSGTRLTVV.

V and J are TRBV20-1 and TRBJ2-1; a weak D match, TRBD2 (6 bases). V dropped 3 bases and J dropped 5 bases, with 23 bases sitting between them. This CDR3 is built from 17 residues. Germline V lookup: CDR1 DFQATT, CDR2 SNEGSKA (reference sequence). This chain's CDR3 is CSARPTFWWEEDNEQFF. As DNA, the CDR3 is TGCAGTGCTAGGCCCACATTTTGGTGGGAGGAAGACAATGAGCAGTTCTTC.

About this clonotype itself: Because it lacks the conserved phenylalanine or tryptophan at the end, this CDR3 is likely a read error. The DNA is omitted, as the CDR3 cannot be located on it reliably, and the CDR3 follows TCRdb's listing. The gene calls are TRBV7-9 and TRBJ1-2; TRBD1 was called by the table and not checked on the DNA. The germline V gene encodes CDR1 SEHNR and CDR2 FQNEAQ (reference sequence). The CDR3 is 16 amino acids in total, end residues counted. Here the CDR3 reads CASSLSPGQGALKDSI.

For the CDR3, the DNA is TGTGCCAGCAGCTTGGGGGCCGGTGAAGCTTTCTTT. Encoded protein: CASSLGAGEAFF. This chain links TRBV11-2 with TRBJ1-1, with D possibly matching TRBD1 (6 bases). The CDR3 consists of 12 residues. Deletions cut 3 bases from V and 7 bases from J, with 9 bases between. Germline CDR1 and CDR2: SGHAT and FQNNGV.

The chain is built from TRBV9 and TRBJ2-5, with D possibly matching TRBD2 (5 bases). V dropped 0 bases and J dropped 3 bases, with 6 bases sitting between them. The CDR3 length is 13 residues. Germline V CDR1 and CDR2: SGDLS, YYNGEE. CDR3 nucleotides: TGTGCCAGCAGCGTAGGGGGAGAAGAGACCCAGTACTTC. Encoded protein: CASSVGGEETQYF.

This clonotype was detected a few times. V gene TRBV19 combines with J gene TRBJ2-5; 9 bases agree with TRBD2. Per the germline V gene, CDR1 is LNHDA and CDR2 is SQIVND (reference sequence). V lost 3 bases and J lost 4; bases outside the gene matches: 9. The CDR3 extends over 16 amino acids. DNA of the CDR3: TGTGCCAGTAGTATGGGAAGGCTAGCGGGGAGAGAGACCCAGTACTTC. Translating gives CASSMGRLAGRETQYF.

In its sample, this clonotype was seen many times. One end of the junction varies from germline; a read error may be responsible. This sequence joins TRBV28 and TRBJ2-7; D not resolved. The CDR3 is 11 residues long. Germline V gene lookup returns CDR1 MDHEN and CDR2 SYDVKM. Written as DNA, the CDR3 is TGTGCCAGCAGTTCGTTCCCGGGTCTTTCCTTC. It codes for CASSSFPGLSF.

This clonotype was found many times. The chain couples TRBV4-2 to TRBJ2-5, with D perhaps matching TRBD1 (5 bases). The CDR3 is 16 residues long. V lost 0 bases to trimming and J lost 2 bases, with 13 bases between them. Per the germline V gene, CDR1 is LGHNA and CDR2 is YNFKEQ. The CDR3 sequence: CASSQDPQGMQETQYF. The DNA of the CDR3 is TGTGCCAGCAGCCAAGACCCCCAGGGTATGCAAGAGACCCAGTACTTC.

This clonotype was seen only a few times. The chain uses TRBV30 and TRBJ2-7; the D gene could be TRBD1 or TRBD2 (5 bases each). The CDR3 runs 13 residues. V was clipped by 0 bases and J by 3 bases, with 9 bases between them. Germline CDR1 GTSNPN, CDR2 SVGIG (reference sequence). In nucleotides, the CDR3 is TGTGCCTGGAGTGTCGGGGCAGGCTACGAGCAGTACTTC. This gives the protein CAWSVGAGYEQYF.

The genes are TRBV30 and TRBJ1-2; D possibly corresponds to TRBD1 (6 bases). The germline CDR1 and CDR2 sequences are GTSNPN and SVGIG (reference sequence). The CDR3 covers 13 residues. Trimming removed 3 bases at V and 4 bases at J, with 12 bases between. CDR3 nucleotides: TGTGCCTGGAGGGACGGGACACGCTATGGCTACACCTTC. The encoded protein is CAWRDGTRYGYTF.

Only a few counts were recorded for this clonotype. The chain links TRBV11-2 to TRBJ2-3; 9 bases line up with TRBD2. J gave up 0 bases and V 3 bases, and 10 bases lay outside the gene matches. This CDR3 has 18 residues. Per the germline V gene, CDR1 is SGHAT and CDR2 is FQNNGV. The CDR3 nucleotides are TGTGCCAGCAGCTTTCGTCTGCGGGAGGGCTCCAGCACAGATACGCAGTATTTT. Its translation: CASSFRLREGSSTDTQYF.

This clonotype came up many times. The CDR3 here is CASSTDRGLNSPLHF. The CDR3 nucleotides read TGTGCCAGCAGTACGGACAGGGGACTTAATTCACCCCTCCACTTT. The rearrangement links TRBV6-5 to TRBJ1-6; 9 positions match TRBD1. The CDR3 sequence is 15 residues long. The germline V gene has CDR1 MNHEY and CDR2 SVGAGI. Losses at the gene ends were 5 bases for V and 6 bases for J; bases not matched to a gene: 5.

V and J are TRBV5-1 and TRBJ1-1; the D is unclear. Per germline, CDR1 SGHRS and CDR2 YFSETQ. The CDR3 is 15 residues long. Trimming shortened V by 1 base and J by 2 bases, and 12 bases separated the two germline ends. CDR3 sequence reads: CASSLKRGGNTEAFF. CDR3 in DNA: TGCGCCAGCAGCTTGAAACGTGGCGGAAACACTGAAGCTTTCTTT.